This passage covers 4 T cell receptor beta chains from one sample sequenced in a study of T cell repertoires in cytomegalovirus infection. TCRdb re-called the reads through MiXCR, storing one row per CDR3 protein. The repertoire holds fewer than 550,000 distinct CDR3 sequences, with around 11% as singletons. Sequencing was performed on PBMCs. These receptors were collected from a human donor in good health (CMV status not recorded). Some clones in this sample may be carry-over from other donors' samples.

This clonotype has a count of ten or more. The J gene is TRBJ1-6, the V gene TRBV12-3 or TRBV12-4, with D uncertain. The CDR3 contains 14 residues. Deletions cut 6 bases from V and 8 bases from J, with 14 bases between. The CDR3 DNA follows: TGTGCCAGCAGATTGACCCCTGGGGATTCACCCCTCCACTTT. Translated, it gives CASRLTPGDSPLHF.

This clonotype showed up many times. The rearrangement links TRBV6-1 to TRBJ2-7; 11 bases are a match to TRBD1. CDR3 length: 12 residues. The germline CDR1 and CDR2 sequences are MNHNS and SASEGT. J gave up 3 bases and V 11 bases, and 3 bases lay outside the gene matches. The CDR3 nucleotides are TGTGCCGCCGGGACAGGGGGCTACGAGCAGTACTTC. The encoded protein is CAAGTGGYEQYF.

In this sample, this clonotype turned up many times. The chain uses TRBV7-9 and TRBJ1-2; no definite D call. This CDR3 region has 14 residues. V was cut by 5 bases and J by 0 bases, with 10 bases left in between. Per germline, CDR1 SEHNR and CDR2 FQNEAQ (reference sequence). The CDR3 sequence is CASSPRRSNYGYTF. CDR3 nucleotide sequence: TGTGCCAGCAGCCCCCGGAGGTCTAACTATGGCTACACCTTC.

This clonotype has just a few counts. This chain joins TRBV6-1 and TRBJ1-6; 12 bases are shared with TRBD1. CDR3 length: 17 amino acids. The ends lost 3 bases at V and 9 bases at J; junction bases unmatched: 9. Germline-derived CDR1 and CDR2 are MNHNS and SASEGT. The CDR3 DNA sequence: TGTGCCAGCAGTGAGTTTGGGGGACAGGGGGCGCGTTCACCCCTCCACTTT. It translates to CASSEFGGQGARSPLHF.